This TCR beta chain stems from a study of blood T cell repertoires in COVID-19. Method: immunoSEQ multiplex PCR; TCRdb's copy keeps in-frame clones and lacks some. The repertoire holds around 100,000 clones, with 70% to 90% as singletons. The CDR3 covers 15 residues. V dropped 5 bases and J dropped 1; count of bases not matched to a gene: 1. Germline loops: CDR1 SGHTA, CDR2 FQGNSA. The receptor was derived from a human donor in a cohort sampled during active COVID-19. V is TRBV7-2 and J is TRBJ2-1; 11 bases fit TRBD1. Sequencing was carried out using peripheral blood. The CDR3 loop is CASSRDRGSYNEQFF. Here the CDR3 DNA reads TGTGCCAGCAGCCGGGACAGGGGGTCCTACAATGAGCAGTTCTTC.